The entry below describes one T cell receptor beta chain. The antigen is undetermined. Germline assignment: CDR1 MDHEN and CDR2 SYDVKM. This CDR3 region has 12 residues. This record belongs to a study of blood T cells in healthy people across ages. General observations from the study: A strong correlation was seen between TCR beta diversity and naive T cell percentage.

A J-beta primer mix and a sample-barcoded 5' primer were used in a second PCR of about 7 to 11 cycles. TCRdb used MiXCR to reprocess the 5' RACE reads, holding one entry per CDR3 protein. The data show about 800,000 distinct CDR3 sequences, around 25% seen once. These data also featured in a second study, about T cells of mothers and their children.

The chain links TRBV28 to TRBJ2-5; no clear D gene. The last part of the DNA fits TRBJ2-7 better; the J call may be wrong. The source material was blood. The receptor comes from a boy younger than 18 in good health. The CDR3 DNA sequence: TGTGCCAGCAGTTCCGACCAGTGCGAGCAGTACTTC. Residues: CASSSDQCEQYF.